This TCR beta chain was profiled in a study of shared clonotypes between healthy human individuals. Across the whole study: Contributing individuals were a couple of females and a few males aged 18 to 49.

Trimming stripped 3 bases from V and 0 bases from J, with 8 bases between. This CDR3 is built from 14 residues. Germline values: CDR1 SGHRS, CDR2 YFSETQ. Genomic DNA belonging to each subset was distributed in equal measure over several immunoSEQ plates. The protocol was immunoSEQ multiplex PCR, while the TCRdb copy is restricted to in-frame clones and leaves out a portion. The data hold 2 million to 2.5 million clones, with around 95% observed a single time. The source is a man younger than 30 in good health. The rearrangement uses TRBV5-1 and TRBJ2-3; weak D call: TRBD2 (5 bases). Sequencing used naive CD4+ T cells sorted from blood. Specified subset: CD45RA+ positively selected. The CDR3 DNA follows: TGCGCCAGCAGCTATGGAGGTAGCACAGATACGCAGTATTTT. Protein product: CASSYGGSTDTQYF.